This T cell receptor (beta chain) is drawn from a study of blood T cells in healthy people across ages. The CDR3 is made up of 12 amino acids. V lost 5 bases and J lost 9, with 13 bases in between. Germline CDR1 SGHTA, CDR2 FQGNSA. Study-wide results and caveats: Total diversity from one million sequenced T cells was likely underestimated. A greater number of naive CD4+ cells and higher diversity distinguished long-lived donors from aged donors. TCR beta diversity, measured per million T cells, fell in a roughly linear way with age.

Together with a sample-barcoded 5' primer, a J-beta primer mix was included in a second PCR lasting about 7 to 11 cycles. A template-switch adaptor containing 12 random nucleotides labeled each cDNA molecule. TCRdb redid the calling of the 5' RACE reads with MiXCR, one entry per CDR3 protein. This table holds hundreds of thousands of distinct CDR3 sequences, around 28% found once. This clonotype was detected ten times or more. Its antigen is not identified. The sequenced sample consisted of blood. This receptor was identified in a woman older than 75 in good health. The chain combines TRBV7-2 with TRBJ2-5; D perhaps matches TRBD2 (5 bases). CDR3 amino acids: CASSLPAAAQYF. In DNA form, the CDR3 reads TGTGCCAGCAGCCTTCCAGCGGCGGCCCAGTACTTC.